This TCR beta chain stems from a study of CD8 T cells in ankylosing spondylitis. General observations from the study: Ankylosing spondylitis blood appeared to carry a characteristic TCR beta motif of several highly homologous variants.

TCRdb processed the 5' RACE reads anew with MiXCR; each CDR3 protein has one entry. The sample has 330,000 or so distinct CDR3 sequences; 8% are singletons. As to this clonotype: Its antigen remains unidentified.

The sequence came from a male donor with ankylosing spondylitis. Sequenced: blood, either unsorted or a sorted T cell fraction (not recorded which).

The CDR3 DNA follows: TGCAGTGCTAGAGTGGCAGGGCGGAATAATCAGCCCCAGCATTTT. This gives the protein CSARVAGRNNQPQHF. V and J are TRBV20-1 and TRBJ1-5; tentative D call: TRBD1 (5 bases). The CDR3 runs 15 residues. The germline V gene has CDR1 DFQATT and CDR2 SNEGSKA (reference sequence). Deletions cut 1 base from V and 4 bases from J, with 14 bases between.